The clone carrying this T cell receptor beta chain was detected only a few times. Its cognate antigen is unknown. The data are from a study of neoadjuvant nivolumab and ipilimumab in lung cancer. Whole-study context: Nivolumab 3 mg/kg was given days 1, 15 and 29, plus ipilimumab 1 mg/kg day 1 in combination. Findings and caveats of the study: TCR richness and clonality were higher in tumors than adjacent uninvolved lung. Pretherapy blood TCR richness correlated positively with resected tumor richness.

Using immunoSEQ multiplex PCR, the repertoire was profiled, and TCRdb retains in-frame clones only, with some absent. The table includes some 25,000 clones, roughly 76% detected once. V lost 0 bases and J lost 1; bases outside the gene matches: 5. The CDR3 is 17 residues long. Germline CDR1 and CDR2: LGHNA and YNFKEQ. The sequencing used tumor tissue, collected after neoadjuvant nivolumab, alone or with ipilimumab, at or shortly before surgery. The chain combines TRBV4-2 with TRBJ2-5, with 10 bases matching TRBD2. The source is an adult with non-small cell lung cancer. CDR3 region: CASSQDGASGGQETQYF. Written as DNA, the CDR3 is TGTGCCAGCAGCCAAGATGGAGCTAGCGGGGGCCAAGAGACCCAGTACTTC.